This T cell receptor (beta chain) emerged from a study of CD8 T cells in Susac syndrome. Whole-study context: The sequenced Susac syndrome patients included 5 or 6 who had clinically active disease and about 8 who were in remission.

TEMRA cells were FACS-enriched, with CD8+ and CD4+ T cells isolated negatively. The RNA input was about 0.45 to 1 ug, and it was reverse transcribed with random hexamers. TCRdb called the immunoSEQ multiplex PCR reads again in MiXCR, with one record for every CDR3 protein. The repertoire holds 110,000 to 150,000 distinct CDR3 sequences, nearly 97% seen once, with 0.065% to 0.1% in the top ten. CDR3 length: 16 amino acids. The germline CDR1 and CDR2 sequences are SNHLY and FYNNEI. Trimming removed 4 bases at V and 4 bases at J, with 14 bases between. The rearrangement links TRBV2 to TRBJ2-6; D perhaps matches TRBD2 (5 bases). This sequence was found in a human donor with Susac syndrome. The source material was CD4+ T cells from PBMCs. CDR3 loop: CASSVRPGLGANVLTF. The CDR3 coding sequence is TGTGCCAGCAGTGTTCGGCCGGGATTGGGGGCCAACGTCCTGACTTTC.